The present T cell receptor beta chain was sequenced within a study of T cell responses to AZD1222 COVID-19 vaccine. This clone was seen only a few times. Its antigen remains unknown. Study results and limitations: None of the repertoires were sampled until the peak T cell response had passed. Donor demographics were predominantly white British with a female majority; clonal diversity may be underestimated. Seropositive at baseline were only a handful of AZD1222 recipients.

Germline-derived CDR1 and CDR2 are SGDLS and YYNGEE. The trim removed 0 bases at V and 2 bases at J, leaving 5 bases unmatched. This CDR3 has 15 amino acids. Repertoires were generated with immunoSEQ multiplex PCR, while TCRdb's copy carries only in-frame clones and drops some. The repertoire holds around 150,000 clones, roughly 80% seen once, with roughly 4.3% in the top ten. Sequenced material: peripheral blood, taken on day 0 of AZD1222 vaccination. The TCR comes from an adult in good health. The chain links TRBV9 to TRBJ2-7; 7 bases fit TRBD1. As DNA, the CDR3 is TGTGCCAGCAGCGTAGGAGGGGGCCCGACCTACGAGCAGTACTTC. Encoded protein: CASSVGGGPTYEQYF.